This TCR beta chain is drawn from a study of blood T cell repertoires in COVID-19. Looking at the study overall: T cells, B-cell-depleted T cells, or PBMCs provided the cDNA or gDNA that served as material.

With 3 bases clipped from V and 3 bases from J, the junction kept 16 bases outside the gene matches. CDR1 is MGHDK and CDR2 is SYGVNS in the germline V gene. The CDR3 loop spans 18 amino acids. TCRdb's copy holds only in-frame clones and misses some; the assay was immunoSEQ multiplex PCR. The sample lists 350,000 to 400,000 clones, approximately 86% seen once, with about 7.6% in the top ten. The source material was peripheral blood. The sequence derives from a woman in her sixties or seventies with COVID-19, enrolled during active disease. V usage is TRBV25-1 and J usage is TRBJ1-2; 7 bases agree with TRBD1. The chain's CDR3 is CASSDRSWTGTAYYGYTF. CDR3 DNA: TGTGCCAGCAGTGATCGCAGCTGGACCGGGACAGCCTACTATGGCTACACCTTC.